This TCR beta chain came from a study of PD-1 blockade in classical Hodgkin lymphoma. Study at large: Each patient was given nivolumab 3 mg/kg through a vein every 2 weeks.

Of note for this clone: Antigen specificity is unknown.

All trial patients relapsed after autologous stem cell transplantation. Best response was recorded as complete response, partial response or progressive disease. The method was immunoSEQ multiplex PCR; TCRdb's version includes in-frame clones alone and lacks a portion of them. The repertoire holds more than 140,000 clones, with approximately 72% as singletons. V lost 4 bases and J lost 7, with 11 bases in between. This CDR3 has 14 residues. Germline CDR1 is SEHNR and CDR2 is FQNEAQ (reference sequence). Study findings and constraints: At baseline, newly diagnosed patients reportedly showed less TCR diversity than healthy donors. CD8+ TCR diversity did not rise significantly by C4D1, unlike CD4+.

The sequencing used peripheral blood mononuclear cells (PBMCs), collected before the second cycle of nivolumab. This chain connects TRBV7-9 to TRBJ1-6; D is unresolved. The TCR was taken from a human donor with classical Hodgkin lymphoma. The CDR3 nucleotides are TGTGCCAGCAGCTACCGGACCCCAAATTCACCCCTCCACTTT. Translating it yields CASSYRTPNSPLHF.